This T cell receptor (beta chain) was obtained from a study of blood T cell repertoires in COVID-19. Study-wide context: Both acute and convalescent COVID-19 samples were obtained from the United States, Italy and Spain.

Sequenced by immunoSEQ multiplex PCR; TCRdb stores in-frame clones only, minus some. This repertoire shows approximately 90,000 clones, roughly 74% found once; its top ten account for 6.3%. This CDR3 is 12 amino acids long. Germline CDR1 is SQVTM and CDR2 is ANQGSEA. The J segment lost 5 bases and the V segment lost 6 bases, leaving 4 bases of the junction unmatched. This TCR came from a man between 65 and 85 years old with COVID-19, enrolled during active disease. Sequenced: peripheral blood. V usage is TRBV29-1 and J usage is TRBJ2-5; TRBD1 matches 9 bases. CDR3 in amino acids: CSVAGTGETQYF. The CDR3 DNA follows: TGCAGCGTGGCCGGGACAGGGGAGACCCAGTACTTC.